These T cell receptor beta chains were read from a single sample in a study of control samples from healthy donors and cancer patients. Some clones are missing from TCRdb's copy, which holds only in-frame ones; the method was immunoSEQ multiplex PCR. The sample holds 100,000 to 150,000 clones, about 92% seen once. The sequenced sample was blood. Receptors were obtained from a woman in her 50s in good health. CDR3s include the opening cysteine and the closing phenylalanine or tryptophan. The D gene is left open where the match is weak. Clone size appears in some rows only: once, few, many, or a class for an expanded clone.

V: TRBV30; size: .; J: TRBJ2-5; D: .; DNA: TGTGCCTGGAGTCCGTCGGAGACCCAGTACTTC; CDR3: CAWSPSETQYF
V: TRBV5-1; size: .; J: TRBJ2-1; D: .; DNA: TGCGCCAGCAGCTTGGACCGGGGGACTCCGACTAATGAGCAGTTCTTC; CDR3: CASSLDRGTPTNEQFF
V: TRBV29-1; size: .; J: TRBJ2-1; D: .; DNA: TGCAGCGTTGCAGGTATGCCAGGGGCCTACAATGAGCAGTTCTTC; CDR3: CSVAGMPGAYNEQFF
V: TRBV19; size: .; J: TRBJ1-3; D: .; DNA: TGTGCCAGCAACCCGAAGGGGGGCGGACTCGACACCATATATTTT; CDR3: CASNPKGGGLDTIYF
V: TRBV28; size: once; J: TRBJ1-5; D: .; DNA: TGTGCCAGCAGTTTACTGGGAGGGAATCAGCCCCAGCATTTT; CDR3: CASSLLGGNQPQHF
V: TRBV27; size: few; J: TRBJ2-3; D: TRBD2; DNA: TGTGCCAGCAGCCTGGGACTAGCGGGAGCGAATACGCAGTATTTT; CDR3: CASSLGLAGANTQYF
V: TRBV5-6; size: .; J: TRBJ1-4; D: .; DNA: TGTGCCAGCAGCTGGGGGGCTGCTGAAAAACTGTTTTTT; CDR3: CASSWGAAEKLFF
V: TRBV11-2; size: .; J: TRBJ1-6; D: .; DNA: TGTGCCAGCAGTTACGGGCAGGGAAATTCACCCCTCCACTTT; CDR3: CASSYGQGNSPLHF
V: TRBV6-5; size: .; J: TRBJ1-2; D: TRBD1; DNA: TGTGCCAGCAGTCGACAGGGGTCTGGCTACACCTTC; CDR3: CASSRQGSGYTF
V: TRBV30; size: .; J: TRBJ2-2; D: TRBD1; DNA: TGTGCCTGGAATTTGGGACAGACACCCGGGGAGCTGTTTTTT; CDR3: CAWNLGQTPGELFF
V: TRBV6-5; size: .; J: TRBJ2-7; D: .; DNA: TGTGCCAGCAGCCCCAGACAGGGAGGGTGGCAGTACTTC; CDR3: CASSPRQGGWQYF